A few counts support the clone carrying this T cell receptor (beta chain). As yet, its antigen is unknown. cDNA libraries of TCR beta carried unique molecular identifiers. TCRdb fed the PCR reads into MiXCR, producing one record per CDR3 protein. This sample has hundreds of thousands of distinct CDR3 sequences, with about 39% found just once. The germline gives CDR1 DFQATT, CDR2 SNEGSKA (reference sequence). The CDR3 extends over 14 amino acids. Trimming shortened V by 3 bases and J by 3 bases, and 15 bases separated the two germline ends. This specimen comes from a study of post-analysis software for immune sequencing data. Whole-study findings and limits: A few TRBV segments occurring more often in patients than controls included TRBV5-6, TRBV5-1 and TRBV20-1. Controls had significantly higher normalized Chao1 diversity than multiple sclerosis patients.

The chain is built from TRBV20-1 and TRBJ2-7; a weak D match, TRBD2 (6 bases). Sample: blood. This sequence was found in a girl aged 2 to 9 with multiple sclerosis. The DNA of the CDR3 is TGCAGTGCTAGGACTAGAACCTATAACTACGAGCAGTACTTC. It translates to CSARTRTYNYEQYF.